Presented here are 21 T cell receptor beta chains from one specimen sequenced in a study of T cell changes during pregnancy in multiple sclerosis. Clones were read by immunoSEQ multiplex PCR, and TCRdb kept only the in-frame ones, dropping some. The table lists some 71,000 clones, under 95% of them singletons. The sequencing here drew on peripheral blood, taken after pregnancy. All receptors derive from a female donor with multiple sclerosis, enrolled in a pregnancy study.

The chain carries TRBV15 and TRBJ2-1; 8 positions match TRBD2. The V gene end was trimmed by 0 bases and the J gene end by 13 bases; junction bases not matched to a gene: 5. This CDR3 contains 13 residues. Germline lookup yields CDR1 LNHNV and CDR2 YYDKDF (reference sequence). The CDR3 here is CATSRDRGGTQFF. The CDR3, as DNA: TGTGCCACCAGCAGAGATCGGGGGGGGACACAGTTCTTC.

This chain uses TRBV7-9 with TRBJ2-5; 8 bases agree with TRBD2. The CDR3 covers 16 residues. With V trimmed by 7 bases and J by 2 bases, 12 bases remained unmatched. From germline, CDR1 is SEHNR and CDR2 FQNEAQ (reference sequence). The CDR3 bases are TGTGCCAGCACCGGGGTTGCGGGAGGACTTCAAGAGACCCAGTACTTC. Translation gives CASTGVAGGLQETQYF.

CDR3 sequence: CASGLPNPTSGGNEQFF. As DNA, the CDR3 is TGTGCTAGTGGTTTGCCGAACCCGACTAGCGGCGGGAATGAGCAGTTCTTC. V gene TRBV12-5 combines with J gene TRBJ2-1; 9 bases fit TRBD2. The CDR3 has 17 amino acids. Germline CDR1 is LGHNT and CDR2 is FRNRAP. V was clipped by 2 bases and J by 7 bases; unmatched bases: 12.

The chain carries TRBV5-1 and TRBJ2-7; D perhaps matches TRBD2 (5 bases). The CDR3 consists of 15 residues. Trimming stripped 0 bases from V and 5 bases from J, with 15 bases between. Germline CDR1 reads SGHRS; CDR2 reads YFSETQ. The CDR3 coding sequence is TGCGCCAGCAGCTTGGAGGGTGTCGGGGTCCACGAGCAGTACTTC. Protein sequence: CASSLEGVGVHEQYF.

The gene calls are TRBV28 and TRBJ1-4; 7 bases are shared with TRBD1. From germline, CDR1 is MDHEN and CDR2 SYDVKM. The CDR3 runs to 14 residues. Trimming at V came to 11 bases and at J to 0 bases, leaving 6 bases not matched to a gene. The CDR3 region has the DNA TGTGCCTCCCTACAGGGGACAACTAATGAAAAACTGTTTTTT. Translated: CASLQGTTNEKLFF.

V usage is TRBV29-1 and J usage is TRBJ2-2, with D possibly being TRBD2 (5 bases). Trimming removed 6 bases at V and 0 bases at J, with 20 bases between. The germline CDR1 and CDR2 sequences are SQVTM and ANQGSEA. The CDR3 spans 17 residues. The CDR3 DNA reads as TGCAGCGTGTGGGATGTCGGCATGAGGGCGAACACCGGGGAGCTGTTTTTT. Its translation: CSVWDVGMRANTGELFF.

The chain couples TRBV27 to TRBJ2-4; TRBD1 aligns across 7 bases. Germline V gene data show CDR1 as MNHEY and CDR2 as SMNVEV (reference sequence). V shed 3 bases, J shed 6 bases, and the junction held 8 bases outside the gene matches. The CDR3 is 15 residues long. The CDR3 loop reads CASSLLGGAGNIQYF. Written as DNA, the CDR3 is TGTGCCAGCAGTTTGCTAGGGGGCGCGGGAAACATTCAGTACTTC.

This chain links TRBV16 with TRBJ2-5; D is uncertain. Per the germline V gene, CDR1 is KGHSY and CDR2 is FQNENV. V shed 4 bases and J shed 2 bases, with 8 bases lying between them. CDR3 length equals 13 residues. The DNA of the CDR3 is TGTGCCAGCAGCCGGGCAGGACAAGAGACCCAGTACTTC. Its translation is CASSRAGQETQYF.

The chain employs TRBV6-5 and TRBJ1-1, with D possibly TRBD1 on 5 matching bases. CDR1 is MNHEY, CDR2 SVGAGI, per germline. The V gene lost 6 bases and the J gene lost 1 base, with 12 bases spanning the gap. CDR3 length: 14 residues. The CDR3 DNA sequence: TGTGCCAGCAGCTGGTGGGGGGAGAACACTGAAGCTTTCTTT. It specifies CASSWWGENTEAFF.

The chain links TRBV5-1 to TRBJ1-2; D may be TRBD1 (6 bases). This CDR3 has 15 amino acids. The ends were cut back, 4 bases at V and 4 bases at J, with 17 bases in the middle. The germline V gene has CDR1 SGHRS and CDR2 YFSETQ. The CDR3 DNA reads TGCGCCAGCAGCCCGCGGACAGATACGACCTATGGCTACACCTTC. This sequence encodes CASSPRTDTTYGYTF.

This clone was recorded only once. The J gene is TRBJ1-2, the V gene TRBV4-1, with D perhaps matching TRBD1 (5 bases). From germline, CDR1 is MGHRA and CDR2 YSYEKL. Trimming left V 4 bases short and J 6 bases short, with 15 bases between. The length of the CDR3 is 14 residues. The CDR3 bases are TGCGCCAGCAGCCCCGAACCAGGGAGGAATGGCTACACCTTC. Translated: CASSPEPGRNGYTF.

V and J are TRBV7-2 and TRBJ2-1; 9 positions match TRBD2. The CDR3 extends over 13 amino acids. Germline V CDR1 and CDR2: SGHTA, FQGNSA. Trimming at V came to 8 bases and at J to 4 bases, leaving 3 bases not matched to a gene. In DNA form, the CDR3 reads TGTGCCAGCTCTAGCGGGATGTACAATGAGCAGTTCTTC. Its translation is CASSSGMYNEQFF.

V is TRBV4-2 and J is TRBJ2-3, with D hard to call. CDR3 length: 14 amino acids. Germline CDR1 LGHNA, CDR2 YNFKEQ. Trimming stripped 0 bases from V and 6 bases from J, with 10 bases between. The chain's CDR3 is CASSQEAVRDTQYF. CDR3 coding DNA: TGTGCCAGCAGCCAAGAGGCGGTCCGGGATACGCAGTATTTT.

This clone occurred many times. V is TRBV4-2 and J is TRBJ1-2, with a weak D call TRBD1 (6 bases). CDR3 size: 14 residues. The germline V and J ends were trimmed by 0 bases and 4 bases, with 9 bases remaining between them. Germline V gene sequence: CDR1 LGHNA, CDR2 YNFKEQ. The CDR3 DNA follows: TGTGCCAGCAGCCAAGACATCAGGGGCTATGGCTACACCTTC. Its protein product is CASSQDIRGYGYTF.

This clone was seen just once. The rearrangement joins TRBV30 to TRBJ2-3; D call uncertain. The length of the CDR3 is 12 residues. The germline CDR1 and CDR2 sequences are GTSNPN and SVGIG (reference sequence). The V and J ends lost 5 bases and 2 bases respectively, with 8 bases between them. In DNA, the CDR3 is TGTGCCTGGTCTCCTACCACAGATACGCAGTATTTT. Its protein is CAWSPTTDTQYF.

The genes are TRBV18 and TRBJ2-7; TRBD2 aligns across 15 bases. Germline V gene sequence: CDR1 KGHSH, CDR2 LQKENI. The ends lost 3 bases at V and 6 bases at J; junction bases unmatched: 9. This CDR3 is built from 17 residues. This CDR3 is CASSPTGLAGGAREQYF. The CDR3 bases are TGTGCCAGCTCACCGACGGGACTAGCGGGAGGCGCACGCGAGCAGTACTTC. Supplemented by reference TRBV18 and TRBJ2-7, the full variable domain reads NAGVMQNPRHLVRRRGQEARLRCSPMKGHSHVYWYRQLPEEGLKFMVYLQKENIIDESGMPKERFSAEFPKEGPSILRIQQVVRGDSAAYFCASSPTGLAGGAREQYFGPGTRLTVT.

For this clone: Other DNA variants within this sample encode the same CDR3. The chain carries TRBV27 and TRBJ1-1, with D uncertain. The germline CDR1 and CDR2 sequences are MNHEY and SMNVEV (reference sequence). V lost 2 bases and J 2 bases, leaving 6 bases between the germline ends. The length of the CDR3 is 13 residues. The CDR3: CASSLTGNTEAFF. The DNA of the CDR3 is TGTGCCAGCAGTTTAACGGGAAACACTGAAGCTTTCTTT.

V is TRBV11-2 and J is TRBJ1-2; the D gene is possibly TRBD1 (5 bases). The CDR3 has 13 amino acids. The ends were cut back, 3 bases at V and 4 bases at J, with 9 bases in the middle. Germline V gene lookup returns CDR1 SGHAT and CDR2 FQNNGV. The CDR3 reads CASSFQGSYGYTF. As DNA, the CDR3 is TGTGCCAGCAGCTTTCAGGGATCCTATGGCTACACCTTC.

The count of this clone is one. The gene calls are TRBV28 and TRBJ2-7; D may be TRBD2 (6 bases). The CDR3 has 14 residues. The germline gives CDR1 MDHEN, CDR2 SYDVKM. Trimming pared 0 bases from V and 5 bases from J, leaving 11 bases between. The CDR3 DNA follows: TGTGCCAGCAGTTTATGGCGTTCGGGGGACGAGCAGTACTTC. As protein: CASSLWRSGDEQYF.

This chain uses TRBV5-4 with TRBJ1-2, with TRBD1 identical over 8 bases. V lost 6 bases to trimming and J lost 3 bases; unmatched junction nucleotides: 13. CDR1 and CDR2 (germline): SGHNT, YYREEE (reference sequence). This CDR3 spans 16 amino acids. The CDR3 nucleotides read TGTGCCAGCACCAGTGGAGCAGGGGGCCTGGACTATGGCTACACCTTC. This sequence encodes CASTSGAGGLDYGYTF.

This clone was counted a single time. J is TRBJ2-1 and V is TRBV28; no clear D gene. The CDR3 covers 14 residues. With 6 bases removed from V and 0 bases from J, the gap between germline ends came to 9 bases. Germline CDR1 reads MDHEN; CDR2 reads SYDVKM. CDR3 amino acids: CASRVMSSYNEQFF. The CDR3 DNA reads TGTGCCAGCAGGGTGATGAGCTCCTACAATGAGCAGTTCTTC.